Listed below are T cell receptor beta chains from one sample, sequenced in a study of blood T cell repertoires in COVID-19. Sequencing used immunoSEQ multiplex PCR; TCRdb keeps in-frame clones, though not all of them. The sample has over 90,000 clones; around 87% are singletons. Sequenced input: peripheral blood. The receptors were sampled from a human donor in a cohort sampled during active COVID-19. Each CDR3 is given with its conserved first and last residue. The order of the fields is D gene, J gene, clone size, V gene, CDR3 DNA, CDR3 protein. The D gene is left open where the match is weak. A row's size may be missing; if present it is once, few, many or a size class.

d_call: TRBD2
j_call: TRBJ2-3
clone_size: .
v_call: TRBV18
cdr3_nt: TGTGCCAGCTCACCTACTAGCGGGGGGCGATCTGATACGCAGTATTTT
cdr3_aa: CASSPTSGGRSDTQYF

d_call: TRBD1
j_call: TRBJ2-2
clone_size: .
v_call: TRBV27
cdr3_nt: TGTGCCAGCAGTCCCGGGACAGGGGGCACCGGGGAGCTGTTTTTT
cdr3_aa: CASSPGTGGTGELFF

d_call: TRBD1
j_call: TRBJ2-5
clone_size: .
v_call: TRBV7-6
cdr3_nt: TGTGCCAGCAGCATCGGGACAGGGGGTGTGGAGACCCAGTACTTC
cdr3_aa: CASSIGTGGVETQYF

d_call: .
j_call: TRBJ1-1
clone_size: .
v_call: TRBV10-2
cdr3_nt: TGCGCCAGCAGTGATTCCGGGGTCACTGAAGCTTTCTTT
cdr3_aa: CASSDSGVTEAFF

d_call: TRBD2
j_call: TRBJ2-3
clone_size: .
v_call: TRBV27
cdr3_nt: TGTGCCAGTAGCGGGGGGATCACAGATACGCAGTATTTT
cdr3_aa: CASSGGITDTQYF

d_call: .
j_call: TRBJ1-6
clone_size: .
v_call: TRBV9
cdr3_nt: TGTGCCAGCAGCGTAGTCGCAGAAAATTCACCCCTCCACTTT
cdr3_aa: CASSVVAENSPLHF

d_call: .
j_call: TRBJ2-3
clone_size: .
v_call: TRBV5-1
cdr3_nt: TGCGCCAGCAGCTTGGGGCACAGATATGGAACAGATACGCAGTATTTT
cdr3_aa: CASSLGHRYGTDTQYF

d_call: .
j_call: TRBJ2-2
clone_size: .
v_call: TRBV5-1
cdr3_nt: TGCGCCAGCAGCGGGCGTGGGGGGGCGGGCCCCGGGGAGCTGTTTTTT
cdr3_aa: CASSGRGGAGPGELFF

d_call: .
j_call: TRBJ2-3
clone_size: .
v_call: TRBV19
cdr3_nt: TGTGCCAGTAGTCCCCAGGGGACCCACACAGATACGCAGTATTTT
cdr3_aa: CASSPQGTHTDTQYF

d_call: .
j_call: TRBJ1-6
clone_size: .
v_call: TRBV6-5
cdr3_nt: TGTGCCAGCAGTTACGCCGGAGCTTCACCCCTCCACTTT
cdr3_aa: CASSYAGASPLHF

d_call: TRBD1
j_call: TRBJ1-2
clone_size: .
v_call: TRBV20-1
cdr3_nt: TGCAGTGCTAGTGATAACAGGGGGCCCACCTATGGCTACACCTTC
cdr3_aa: CSASDNRGPTYGYTF

d_call: TRBD2
j_call: TRBJ2-1
clone_size: .
v_call: TRBV6-7
cdr3_nt: TGTGCCAGCAGGCTCCCGGCACGGGGGGACTACAATGAGCAGTTCTTC
cdr3_aa: CASRLPARGDYNEQFF

d_call: TRBD1
j_call: TRBJ1-5
clone_size: few
v_call: TRBV30
cdr3_nt: TGTGCCTGGAGTAGGGACAGGGGACAGCCCCAGCATTTT
cdr3_aa: CAWSRDRGQPQHF

d_call: .
j_call: TRBJ1-5
clone_size: many
v_call: TRBV20-1
cdr3_nt: TGCAGTGCTAGTGGGCGGGGGCCAAAGCAGCCCCAGCATTTT
cdr3_aa: CSASGRGPKQPQHF

d_call: .
j_call: TRBJ2-1
clone_size: .
v_call: TRBV10-3
cdr3_nt: TGTGCCATCAGTGGGATGGGGACTGGAAACAATGAGCAGTTCTTC
cdr3_aa: CAISGMGTGNNEQFF

d_call: .
j_call: TRBJ1-1
clone_size: .
v_call: TRBV4-2
cdr3_nt: TGTGCCAGCAGCCAAGTGGGGGCAACTGAAGCTTTCTTT
cdr3_aa: CASSQVGATEAFF

d_call: .
j_call: TRBJ1-5
clone_size: .
v_call: TRBV28
cdr3_nt: TGTGCCAGCAGAGGGGTACCGAACAGCAATCAGCCCCAGCATTTT
cdr3_aa: CASRGVPNSNQPQHF

d_call: TRBD2
j_call: TRBJ2-7
clone_size: .
v_call: TRBV2
cdr3_nt: TGTGCCAGCGGGACGGGGGGTAGGGAGCAGTACTTC
cdr3_aa: CASGTGGREQYF

d_call: TRBD1
j_call: TRBJ2-2
clone_size: .
v_call: TRBV7-3
cdr3_nt: TGTGCCAGCAGCTTGAACAGGGGTGCCGGGGAGCTGTTTTTT
cdr3_aa: CASSLNRGAGELFF

d_call: .
j_call: TRBJ2-1
clone_size: few
v_call: TRBV5-4
cdr3_nt: TGTGCCAGCAGCGCTCTAGCGAAGAGCTCCTACAATGAGCAGTTCTTC
cdr3_aa: CASSALAKSSYNEQFF

d_call: TRBD2
j_call: TRBJ2-5
clone_size: .
v_call: TRBV5-1
cdr3_nt: TGCGCCAGCGGTAGCGGGGGGGTGGCAGAGACCCAGTACTTC
cdr3_aa: CASGSGGVAETQYF

d_call: TRBD1
j_call: TRBJ1-2
clone_size: .
v_call: TRBV4-1
cdr3_nt: TGCGCCAGCAGCCGCCCCTTAACCGGGACAGAATATGGCTACACCTTC
cdr3_aa: CASSRPLTGTEYGYTF

d_call: .
j_call: TRBJ1-5
clone_size: .
v_call: TRBV15
cdr3_nt: TGTGCCACCAGCAGAGTCAGGGGTAGCAACCAGCCCCAGCATTTT
cdr3_aa: CATSRVRGSNQPQHF

d_call: TRBD2
j_call: TRBJ2-2
clone_size: once
v_call: TRBV7-2
cdr3_nt: TGTGCCAGCAGCGGGCGCGGGGGGGGCAACACCGGGGAGCTGTTTTTT
cdr3_aa: CASSGRGGGNTGELFF

d_call: .
j_call: TRBJ1-1
clone_size: .
v_call: TRBV21-1
cdr3_nt: TGTGCCAGCAGCAACGAGCGCAAAACTGAAGCTTTCTTT
cdr3_aa: CASSNERKTEAFF

d_call: .
j_call: TRBJ2-7
clone_size: .
v_call: TRBV1
cdr3_nt: TGCACCAGCGAGGGAGAGAGGCTAGCGGGGTTCTCCTACGAGCAGTACTTC
cdr3_aa: CTSEGERLAGFSYEQYF

d_call: TRBD1
j_call: TRBJ1-4
clone_size: .
v_call: TRBV3-1/TRBV3-2
cdr3_nt: TGTGCCAGCAGCCCGAGACAGGGGGCGGGTGAAAAACTGTTTTTT
cdr3_aa: CASSPRQGAGEKLFF

d_call: .
j_call: TRBJ2-3
clone_size: .
v_call: TRBV29-1
cdr3_nt: TGCAGCGTTCGTAGTAGCACAGATACGCAGTATTTT
cdr3_aa: CSVRSSTDTQYF

d_call: .
j_call: TRBJ2-2
clone_size: .
v_call: TRBV9
cdr3_nt: TGTGCCAGCAGCGCCGGAGGAGCGAGCACCGGGGAGCTGTTTTTT
cdr3_aa: CASSAGGASTGELFF

d_call: TRBD1
j_call: TRBJ1-2
clone_size: .
v_call: TRBV27
cdr3_nt: TGTGCCAGCAGAGACAGGGTATTCGGCTACACCTTC
cdr3_aa: CASRDRVFGYTF

d_call: .
j_call: TRBJ1-2
clone_size: .
v_call: TRBV7-3
cdr3_nt: TGTGCCAGCAGCTTAGGGGGGAACTATGGCTACACCTTC
cdr3_aa: CASSLGGNYGYTF

d_call: .
j_call: TRBJ1-4
clone_size: .
v_call: TRBV4-3
cdr3_nt: TGCGCCAGCAGCCAAGTCAAGGGGGCTAATGAAAAACTGTTTTTT
cdr3_aa: CASSQVKGANEKLFF

d_call: TRBD1
j_call: TRBJ1-3
clone_size: .
v_call: TRBV5-1
cdr3_nt: TGCGCCAGCAGCTCAGGACAGGGTTTAACTGGAAACACCATATATTTT
cdr3_aa: CASSSGQGLTGNTIYF

d_call: .
j_call: TRBJ2-2
clone_size: .
v_call: TRBV11-1
cdr3_nt: TGTGCCAGCAGCCAGGGGAGGGGTGGCACCGGGGAGCTGTTTTTT
cdr3_aa: CASSQGRGGTGELFF

d_call: TRBD2
j_call: TRBJ2-2
clone_size: .
v_call: TRBV10-3
cdr3_nt: TGTGCCATCAGTGAGGACGGGGGGGCCAACACCGGGGAGCTGTTTTTT
cdr3_aa: CAISEDGGANTGELFF

d_call: .
j_call: TRBJ1-1
clone_size: .
v_call: TRBV6-5
cdr3_nt: TGTGCCAGCACCTCGGGAGGGTCGAACACTGAAGCTTTCTTT
cdr3_aa: CASTSGGSNTEAFF

d_call: .
j_call: TRBJ2-1
clone_size: .
v_call: TRBV19
cdr3_nt: TGTGCCAGTAGTCTCCCAGGCCACCCAAACAATGAGCAGTTCTTC
cdr3_aa: CASSLPGHPNNEQFF

d_call: .
j_call: TRBJ1-4
clone_size: .
v_call: TRBV28
cdr3_nt: TGTGCCAGCAGTAAACAGGGTGGGGCTAATGAAAAACTGTTTTTT
cdr3_aa: CASSKQGGANEKLFF

d_call: TRBD1
j_call: TRBJ1-1
clone_size: .
v_call: TRBV6-5
cdr3_nt: TGTGCCAGCAGTTCCAGGGGGCTTAAACCGGGACAAGCTTTCTTT
cdr3_aa: CASSSRGLKPGQAFF

d_call: TRBD2
j_call: TRBJ2-1
clone_size: .
v_call: TRBV6-5
cdr3_nt: TGTGCCAGCAGTTACTCTCGGACTAGGGTATTGGAGCAGTTCTTC
cdr3_aa: CASSYSRTRVLEQFF

d_call: .
j_call: TRBJ2-5
clone_size: .
v_call: TRBV29-1
cdr3_nt: TGCAGCGCCACTAGGGAGCCCGAGACCCAGTACTTC
cdr3_aa: CSATREPETQYF

d_call: TRBD1
j_call: TRBJ2-2
clone_size: .
v_call: TRBV7-2
cdr3_nt: TGTGCCAGCAGCTTAGGGGGACAGGGAAGTACCGGGGAGCTGTTTTTT
cdr3_aa: CASSLGGQGSTGELFF

d_call: .
j_call: TRBJ2-7
clone_size: .
v_call: TRBV12-3/TRBV12-4
cdr3_nt: TGTGCCAGCAGCCTGGGGCAAAAAGACGAGCAGTACTTC
cdr3_aa: CASSLGQKDEQYF

d_call: .
j_call: TRBJ1-4
clone_size: once
v_call: TRBV5-1
cdr3_nt: TGCGCCAGCACCGAGACAGCAACTAATGAAAAACTGTTTTTT
cdr3_aa: CASTETATNEKLFF

d_call: .
j_call: TRBJ2-7
clone_size: .
v_call: TRBV2
cdr3_nt: TGTGCCAGCAGCCTAACCTCCTACGAGCAGTACTTC
cdr3_aa: CASSLTSYEQYF

d_call: .
j_call: TRBJ1-4
clone_size: .
v_call: TRBV28
cdr3_nt: TGTGCCAGCAGCCATAAACACTACCTTTTAGGGGCTTGGGAAAAACTGTTTTTT
cdr3_aa: CASSHKHYLLGAWEKLFF